This TCR beta chain was profiled in a study of cytomegalovirus exposure and HLA in healthy donors. J lost 5 bases, V lost 6 bases, and 10 bases had no gene match. The CDR3 loop spans 13 amino acids. The germline CDR1 and CDR2 sequences are SQVTM and ANQGSEA. Points on this clone: Its antigen is not identified.

Study results and caveats: The study designated over 150 TCR beta chains cytomegalovirus-associated. A later analysis found most CMV-associated TCR beta chains apparently HLA-restricted. The number of N-insertions in an Asian-associated ancestry cluster was reportedly below the roughly 670-donor mean in a later analysis.

The study ran its PCR with 60 Vbeta and 13 Jbeta primers. Assay: immunoSEQ multiplex PCR; the TCRdb copy retains only in-frame clones and omits some. The sample includes fewer than 150,000 clones. This TCR derives from a man aged 35 to 55 in good health and CMV-seronegative. V is TRBV29-1 and J is TRBJ2-7; TRBD2 aligns across 7 bases. Sample: PBMCs. CDR3 sequence (DNA): TGCAGCGTGGGGGGGTTGGGAGGCCACGAGCAGTACTTC. Translating it yields CSVGGLGGHEQYF.